Following are 27 T cell receptor beta chains from one sample sequenced in a study of cytomegalovirus exposure and HLA in healthy donors. 60 Vbeta and 13 Jbeta primers were used in PCR. Only in-frame clones appear in the TCRdb table, and some are missing; sequencing was by immunoSEQ multiplex PCR. The sample carries 100,000 to 150,000 clones, about four fifths recorded once. The sequenced sample consisted of PBMCs. The receptors were sampled from a woman aged 40 to 49 in good health and CMV-seropositive.

The chain has TRBV9 and TRBJ2-2; 7 nucleotides line up with TRBD1. This CDR3 contains 16 residues. Trimming took 0 bases from V and 5 from J; bases not matched to a gene: 7. The germline V gene has CDR1 SGDLS and CDR2 YYNGEE. The CDR3 DNA follows: TGTGCCAGCAGCGTAGTCTGGGCAGGGGGAACCGGGGAGCTGTTTTTT. Its protein product is CASSVVWAGGTGELFF.

This chain links TRBV5-4 with TRBJ2-3; 8 bases agree with TRBD2. Trimming at V came to 6 bases and at J to 5 bases, leaving 8 bases not matched to a gene. The length of the CDR3 is 14 residues. Germline V gene data show CDR1 as SGHNT and CDR2 as YYREEE (reference sequence). The CDR3 nucleotides read TGTGCCAGCACCGACAGGCTAGCGGGAGATACGCAGTATTTT. Residues: CASTDRLAGDTQYF.

This sequence joins TRBV6-6 and TRBJ1-2, with D tentatively TRBD1 (6 bases). The CDR3 covers 14 residues. Trimming cost V 6 bases and J 4 bases, with 15 bases left between them. Germline-derived CDR1 and CDR2 are MNHNY and SVGAGI (reference sequence). CDR3 sequence (DNA): TGTGCCAGCAGCCGTATGACAGGAAGCTATGGCTACACCTTC. It codes for CASSRMTGSYGYTF.

The V and J genes are TRBV5-5 and TRBJ1-2; 8 bases match TRBD1. Germline CDR1 is SGHKS and CDR2 is YYEKEE (reference sequence). The CDR3 runs 15 residues. J was trimmed by 5 bases and V by 2 bases; bases with no gene match: 8. CDR3 region: CASSFGRGLGYGYTF. The CDR3 coding sequence is TGTGCCAGCAGCTTCGGCAGGGGGCTTGGGTATGGCTACACCTTC.

This chain connects TRBV7-2 to TRBJ2-3, with a weak D call TRBD1 (6 bases). Per the germline V gene, CDR1 is SGHTA and CDR2 is FQGNSA. The V and J ends lost 2 bases and 1 base respectively, with 10 bases between them. This CDR3 is 15 amino acids long. The CDR3 region is CASSLYHRGTDTQYF. CDR3 nucleotide sequence: TGTGCCAGCAGCTTATATCACAGGGGCACAGATACGCAGTATTTT.

The J gene is TRBJ1-2, the V gene TRBV5-1; 10 bases are a match to TRBD1. V lost 7 bases to trimming and J lost 9 bases; unmatched junction nucleotides: 6. From germline, CDR1 is SGHRS and CDR2 YFSETQ. The CDR3 spans 12 residues. The CDR3 loop reads CASSGQGESYTF. DNA for the CDR3: TGCGCCAGCTCCGGACAGGGGGAGAGCTACACCTTC.

The V gene is TRBV7-2, the J gene TRBJ2-5, with 7 bases aligning to TRBD2. This CDR3 region has 14 residues. From germline, CDR1 is SGHTA and CDR2 FQGNSA. J gave up 0 bases and V 5 bases, and 3 bases lay outside the gene matches. CDR3 nucleotides: TGTGCCAGCAGCCTGGGAGGGTACCAAGAGACCCAGTACTTC. Its translation: CASSLGGYQETQYF.

The CDR3 spells CASSFGNHRAGELFF. The CDR3 DNA reads as TGTGCCAGCAGCTTCGGCAACCACAGGGCCGGGGAGCTGTTTTTT. This chain joins TRBV11-2 and TRBJ2-2; D possibly corresponds to TRBD1 (6 bases). The CDR3 is made up of 15 amino acids. The V end lost 3 bases, the J end lost 6 bases, and 14 bases lay between the germline ends. Per the germline V gene, CDR1 is SGHAT and CDR2 is FQNNGV.

The V gene is TRBV6-6, the J gene TRBJ1-2; 7 positions agree with TRBD1. V lost 6 bases, J lost 0 bases, and 10 bases stayed unmatched. Germline V gene lookup returns CDR1 MNHNY and CDR2 SVGAGI (reference sequence). This CDR3 has 16 amino acids. The CDR3 region is CASRSLTGDSNYGYTF. As DNA, the CDR3 is TGTGCCAGCAGAAGTCTCACAGGGGACTCTAACTATGGCTACACCTTC.

V gene TRBV28 combines with J gene TRBJ1-5, with 9 bases aligning to TRBD1. The germline CDR1 and CDR2 sequences are MDHEN and SYDVKM. V was pared by 4 bases and J by 2 bases, with 9 bases of the junction left unmatched. The length of the CDR3 is 17 residues. CDR3 region: CASSYIRTGDGNQPQHF. CDR3 sequence (DNA): TGTGCCAGCAGTTACATACGGACAGGGGATGGCAATCAGCCCCAGCATTTT.

The V gene is TRBV7-8, the J gene TRBJ2-1; D remains unclear. Trimming removed 1 base at V and 0 bases at J, with 13 bases between. CDR1 is SGHVS, CDR2 FQNEAQ, per germline. The CDR3 runs to 17 residues. CDR3 nucleotide sequence: TGTGCCAGCAGCTTAGTAAAGCTTACGAGCTCCTACAATGAGCAGTTCTTC. It codes for CASSLVKLTSSYNEQFF.

The chain uses TRBV28 and TRBJ2-3, with D perhaps TRBD1 (6 bases). CDR3 length: 14 amino acids. Germline CDR1 MDHEN, CDR2 SYDVKM. Trimming shortened V by 5 bases and J by 2 bases, and 11 bases separated the two germline ends. As DNA, the CDR3 is TGTGCCAGCAGTGCCACAGGGAACACAGATACGCAGTATTTT. It is translated as CASSATGNTDTQYF. The full variable domain, completed using reference TRBV28 and TRBJ2-3, is DVKVTQSSRYLVKRTGEKVFLECVQDMDHENMFWYRQDPGLGLRLIYFSYDVKMKEKGDIPEGYSVSREKKERFSLILESASTNQTSMYLCASSATGNTDTQYFGPGTRLTVL.

On this clone: At one boundary the junction diverges from the germline segment, which might be a read error. This chain connects TRBV7-7 to TRBJ2-1; 13 bases agree with TRBD2. The CDR3 has 15 amino acids. Germline V gene lookup returns CDR1 SSHAT and CDR2 FNYEAQ (reference sequence). The CDR3 loop reads CASSYGTSGNNEQFF. For the CDR3, the DNA is TGTGCTAGCAGCTACGGGACTAGCGGGAACAATGAGCAGTTCTTC. Using reference TRBV7-7 and TRBJ2-1 for the parts outside the CDR3, the full variable domain is GAGVSQSPRYKVTKRGQDVTLRCDPISSHATLYWYQQALGQGPEFLTYFNYEAQPDKSGLPSDRFSAERPEGSISTLTIQRTEQRDSAMYRCASSYGTSGNNEQFFGPGTRLTVL.

CDR3 in amino acids: CASSVTVNTEAFF. The CDR3 DNA reads as TGTGCCAGTAGTGTTACAGTGAACACTGAAGCTTTCTTT. The chain links TRBV19 to TRBJ1-1; D ambiguous. The V and J ends lost 5 bases and 0 bases respectively, with 7 bases between them. The CDR3 extends over 13 amino acids. Per the germline V gene, CDR1 is LNHDA and CDR2 is SQIVND (reference sequence).

This clone was picked up a small number of times. At one of its ends the junction is not consistent with the germline gene, which may arise from a read error. Other nucleotide sequences in the sample specify the same CDR3. J is TRBJ2-3 and V is TRBV5-4; no definite D call. The CDR3 extends over 14 amino acids. CDR1 and CDR2 from the germline V gene are SGHNT and YYREEE (reference sequence). The CDR3 DNA is TGCGCCAGCAGCCCTTACCAACGACAAGATACGCAGTATTTT. Translation: CASSPYQRQDTQYF.

V and J are TRBV5-4 and TRBJ2-7, with 14 bases matching TRBD2. Germline V gene lookup returns CDR1 SGHNT and CDR2 YYREEE (reference sequence). Germline trimming cut 2 bases from V and 4 bases from J; bases unmatched to any gene: 2. This CDR3 comprises 15 residues. The CDR3 reads CASSFGTSGSYEQYF. DNA of the CDR3: TGTGCCAGCAGCTTCGGGACTAGCGGGAGTTACGAGCAGTACTTC.

V and J are TRBV11-2 and TRBJ2-2; D perhaps matches TRBD2 (7 bases). The CDR3 is made up of 16 amino acids. Germline assignment: CDR1 SGHAT and CDR2 FQNNGV. Trimming took 5 bases from V and 4 from J, leaving 17 bases between them. CDR3 loop: CASSAITRGGTGELFF. The CDR3, as DNA: TGTGCCAGCAGCGCCATCACTAGGGGGGGCACCGGGGAGCTGTTTTTT.

In DNA form, the CDR3 reads TGTGCCAGCAGCTTGGGACTAGCGGCTTACAATGAGCAGTTCTTC. The encoded protein is CASSLGLAAYNEQFF. The J gene is TRBJ2-1, the V gene TRBV13; 11 bases agree with TRBD2. The CDR3 runs 15 residues. Germline CDR1 reads PRHDT; CDR2 reads FYEKMQ (reference sequence). V lost 3 bases, J lost 4 bases, and 2 bases stayed unmatched.

This clone was observed a handful of times. The chain uses TRBV7-6 and TRBJ2-2; 9 bases align to TRBD2. Per germline, CDR1 SGHVS and CDR2 FNYEAQ. There are 15 residues in the CDR3. V shed 5 bases, J shed 1 base, and the junction held 2 bases outside the gene matches. In DNA form, the CDR3 reads TGTGCCAGCAGCCGACTAGCGGAGAACACCGGGGAGCTGTTTTTT. Its protein product is CASSRLAENTGELFF.

Here the CDR3 DNA reads TGTGCCAGCAGCTCCTCTAGCGGGAACGAGCAGTACTTC. Amino acids: CASSSSSGNEQYF. The genes are TRBV5-4 and TRBJ2-7; 9 nucleotides agree with TRBD2. Trimming at V came to 3 bases and at J to 5 bases, leaving 3 bases not matched to a gene. The CDR3 is 13 amino acids. Germline V gene data show CDR1 as SGHNT and CDR2 as YYREEE (reference sequence).

The CDR3 DNA is TGTGCCAGCAGTCCGGGACTGAATAGCAATCAGCCCCAGCATTTT. This translates into CASSPGLNSNQPQHF. The chain employs TRBV27 and TRBJ1-5, with D tentatively TRBD1 (5 bases). Trimming cost V 5 bases and J 0 bases, with 11 bases left between them. The CDR3 covers 15 residues. Germline V gene lookup returns CDR1 MNHEY and CDR2 SMNVEV (reference sequence).

This clone was seen a single time. The chain is built from TRBV7-3 and TRBJ2-1; 10 bases match TRBD2. Germline-derived CDR1 and CDR2 are SGHTA and FQGTGA. The CDR3 is 18 residues long. J lost 2 bases, V lost 4 bases, and 11 bases had no gene match. The CDR3 DNA reads as TGTGCCAGCAGCTCGAGCCAACTAGCGGGACAAGCCTACAATGAGCAGTTCTTC. Protein product: CASSSSQLAGQAYNEQFF.

The rearrangement links TRBV7-9 to TRBJ1-1; D is possibly TRBD1 (5 bases). Germline V CDR1 and CDR2: SEHNR, FQNEAQ (reference sequence). The ends were cut back, 5 bases at V and 1 base at J, with 8 bases in the middle. The CDR3 totals 13 residues. CDR3 residues: CASSAQENTEAFF. In DNA form, the CDR3 reads TGTGCCAGCAGCGCACAGGAGAACACTGAAGCTTTCTTT.

The chain recombines TRBV5-6 with TRBJ1-1; maybe TRBD1 (5 bases). The CDR3 extends over 12 amino acids. V shed 6 bases and J shed 11 bases, with 17 bases lying between them. Looked up from germline, CDR1 is SGHDT and CDR2 is YYEEEE. The CDR3 region is CASNLGGLRAFF. The CDR3 region has the DNA TGTGCCAGCAATCTGGGGGGTTTGCGTGCTTTCTTT.

This chain uses TRBV9 with TRBJ2-1; 12 positions agree with TRBD2. The trim removed 0 bases at V and 7 bases at J, leaving 8 bases unmatched. There are 17 residues in the CDR3. The V gene's germline CDR1 is SGDLS and CDR2 YYNGEE. The CDR3 spells CASSVDLLAGGTNEQFF. DNA of the CDR3: TGTGCCAGCAGCGTAGACCTACTAGCGGGAGGAACGAATGAGCAGTTCTTC.

The genes are TRBV6-6 and TRBJ2-3; 14 bases match TRBD2. Germline-derived CDR1 and CDR2 are MNHNY and SVGAGI (reference sequence). There are 15 residues in the CDR3. Losses at the gene ends were 6 bases for V and 4 bases for J; bases not matched to a gene: 3. This CDR3 reads CASRGTSGRPDTQYF. CDR3 bases: TGTGCCAGCAGAGGGACTAGCGGGAGACCAGATACGCAGTATTTT.

The chain recombines TRBV18 with TRBJ2-5; TRBD1 might be the D (6 bases). The CDR3 sequence is 15 residues long. Germline V gene data show CDR1 as KGHSH and CDR2 as LQKENI. The germline V and J ends were trimmed by 3 bases and 5 bases, with 16 bases remaining between them. The CDR3 here is CASSPRGQTLETQYF. The CDR3 DNA sequence: TGTGCCAGCTCACCTAGAGGACAGACGTTGGAGACCCAGTACTTC.